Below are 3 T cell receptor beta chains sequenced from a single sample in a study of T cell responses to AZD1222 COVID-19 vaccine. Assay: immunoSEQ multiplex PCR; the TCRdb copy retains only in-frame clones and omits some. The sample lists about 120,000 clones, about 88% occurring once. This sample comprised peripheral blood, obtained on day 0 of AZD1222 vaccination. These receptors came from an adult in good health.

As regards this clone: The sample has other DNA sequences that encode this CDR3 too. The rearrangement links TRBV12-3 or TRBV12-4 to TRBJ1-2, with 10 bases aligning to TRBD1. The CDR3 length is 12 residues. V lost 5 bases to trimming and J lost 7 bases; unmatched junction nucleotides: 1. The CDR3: CASSRDRGGYTF. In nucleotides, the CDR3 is TGTGCCAGCAGTCGGGACAGGGGTGGCTACACCTTC.

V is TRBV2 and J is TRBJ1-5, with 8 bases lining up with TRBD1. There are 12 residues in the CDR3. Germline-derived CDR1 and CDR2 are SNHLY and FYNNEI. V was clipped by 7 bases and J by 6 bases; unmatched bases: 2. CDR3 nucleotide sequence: TGTGCCAGCAAGGACAGGGTTCAGCCCCAGCATTTT. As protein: CASKDRVQPQHF.

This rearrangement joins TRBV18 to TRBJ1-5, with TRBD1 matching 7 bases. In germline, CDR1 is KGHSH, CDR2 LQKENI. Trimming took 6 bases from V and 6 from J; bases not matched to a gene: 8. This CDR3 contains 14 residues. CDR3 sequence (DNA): TGTGCCAGCTCGGATACAGGGGCCGGTCAGCCCCAGCATTTT. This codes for CASSDTGAGQPQHF.